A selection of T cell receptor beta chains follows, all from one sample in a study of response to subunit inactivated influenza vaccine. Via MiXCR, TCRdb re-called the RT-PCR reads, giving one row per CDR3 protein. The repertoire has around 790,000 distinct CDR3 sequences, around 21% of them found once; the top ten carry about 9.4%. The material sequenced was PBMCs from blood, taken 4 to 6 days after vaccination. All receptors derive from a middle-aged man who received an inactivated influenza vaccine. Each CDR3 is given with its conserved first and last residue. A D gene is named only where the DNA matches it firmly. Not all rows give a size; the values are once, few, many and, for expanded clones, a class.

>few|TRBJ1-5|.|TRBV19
CASSINGNSNQPQHF
TGTGCCAGTAGTATCAACGGGAATAGCAATCAGCCCCAGCATTTT
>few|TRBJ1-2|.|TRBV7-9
CASSTGRIIYGYTF
TGTGCCAGCAGCACCGGACGGATAATTTATGGCTACACCTTC
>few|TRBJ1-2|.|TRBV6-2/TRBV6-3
CASSYPPNYGYTF
TGTGCCAGCAGTTACCCGCCTAACTATGGCTACACCTTC
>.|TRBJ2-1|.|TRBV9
CASSEDSFSYNEQFF
TGTGCCAGCAGCGAGGACAGTTTCTCCTACAATGAGCAGTTCTTC
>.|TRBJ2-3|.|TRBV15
CATEVAGGDTQYF
TGTGCCACCGAGGTAGCTGGGGGGGATACGCAGTATTTT
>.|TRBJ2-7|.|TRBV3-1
CASSQLDSPYEQYF
TGTGCCAGCAGCCAACTGGACAGCCCCTACGAGCAGTACTTC
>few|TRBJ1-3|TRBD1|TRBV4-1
CASSQETGGMDTIYF
TGCGCCAGCAGCCAAGAGACAGGGGGCATGGACACCATATATTTT
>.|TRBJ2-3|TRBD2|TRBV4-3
CASSQEVGLAGGIGTQYF
TGCGCCAGCAGCCAAGAAGTCGGACTAGCGGGGGGGATTGGTACGCAGTATTTT
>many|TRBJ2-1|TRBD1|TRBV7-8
CASSPRQTGFKGNEQFF
TGTGCCAGCAGCCCCCGCCAGACAGGGTTTAAGGGCAATGAGCAGTTCTTC
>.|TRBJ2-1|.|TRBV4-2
CASTLIGVDNEQFF
TGTGCCAGCACGCTTATTGGGGTGGACAATGAGCAGTTCTTC
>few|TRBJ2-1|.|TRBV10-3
CAIKGQSHNEQFF
TGTGCCATTAAGGGGCAGAGTCACAATGAGCAGTTCTTC
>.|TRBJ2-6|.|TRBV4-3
CASSWTSGANVLTF
TGCGCCAGCAGCTGGACCTCTGGGGCCAACGTCCTGACTTTC
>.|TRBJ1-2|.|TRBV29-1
CSVAQEGGYTF
TGCAGCGTTGCCCAGGAGGGTGGCTACACCTTC
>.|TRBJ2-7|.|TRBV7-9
CASSLNSEQYF
TGTGCCAGCAGCTTAAACAGCGAGCAGTACTTC
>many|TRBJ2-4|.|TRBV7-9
CASSLEVPGAKNIQYF
TGTGCCAGCAGCTTAGAGGTACCTGGGGCCAAAAACATTCAGTACTTC
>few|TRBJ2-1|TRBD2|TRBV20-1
CSAGMGLAGSSYNEQFF
TGCAGTGCCGGGATGGGACTAGCGGGAAGCTCCTACAATGAGCAGTTCTTC
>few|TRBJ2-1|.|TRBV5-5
CASSLARAGGKNEQFF
TGTGCCAGCAGCTTGGCCAGGGCAGGGGGGAAAAATGAGCAGTTCTTC
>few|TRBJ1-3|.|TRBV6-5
CASSFNAGTSGNTIYF
TGTGCCAGCAGTTTTAACGCGGGGACTTCTGGAAACACCATATATTTT
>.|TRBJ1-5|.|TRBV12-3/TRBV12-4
CASSSGGRNQPQHF
TGTGCCAGCAGTTCGGGGGGCCGCAATCAGCCCCAGCATTTT
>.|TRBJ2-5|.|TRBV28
CASRGYGGLWETQYF
TGTGCCAGCAGGGGGTACGGGGGGCTATGGGAGACCCAGTACTTC
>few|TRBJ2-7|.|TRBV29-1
CSVARTQPYEQYF
TGCAGCGTCGCTCGGACGCAGCCCTACGAGCAGTACTTC
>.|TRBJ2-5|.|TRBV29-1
CSARPIDNQETQYF
TGCAGCGCAAGACCCATTGACAACCAAGAGACCCAGTACTTC
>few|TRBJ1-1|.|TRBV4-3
CASSQGWAAEAFF
TGCGCCAGCAGCCAAGGGTGGGCAGCTGAAGCTTTCTTT
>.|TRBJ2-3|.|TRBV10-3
CAISESPDTQYF
TGTGCCATCAGTGAGTCCCCCGATACGCAGTATTTT
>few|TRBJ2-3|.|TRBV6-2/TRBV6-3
CASSYSRDRRSTDTQYF
TGTGCCAGCAGTTACTCGCGGGACCGAAGAAGCACAGATACGCAGTATTTT
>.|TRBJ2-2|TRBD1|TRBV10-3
CAISERLTGTGSNTGELFF
TGTGCCATCAGTGAGAGGTTGACAGGGACAGGGTCGAACACCGGGGAGCTGTTTTTT
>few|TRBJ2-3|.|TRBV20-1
CSARGRDFRDTQYF
TGCAGTGCTAGAGGCCGGGATTTCCGAGATACGCAGTATTTT
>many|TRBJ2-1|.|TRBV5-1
CASSLAGERFF
TGCGCCAGCAGCTTGGCCGGAGAAAGGTTCTTC
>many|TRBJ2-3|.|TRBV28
CASSFDYSTDTQYF
TGTGCCAGCAGTTTTGACTACAGCACAGATACGCAGTATTTT
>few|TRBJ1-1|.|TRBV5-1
CASSLTTTEGQAFF
TGCGCCAGCAGCTTGACTACTACCGAGGGTCAAGCTTTCTTT
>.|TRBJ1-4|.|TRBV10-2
CATGGQTNEKLFF
TGCGCCACCGGTGGACAGACTAATGAAAAACTGTTTTTT
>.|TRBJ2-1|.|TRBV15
CASSREEDNEQFF
TGTGCCTCCAGCAGAGAGGAGGACAATGAGCAGTTCTTC
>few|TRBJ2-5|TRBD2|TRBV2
CASSETGTSGSVWAETQYF
TGTGCCAGCAGTGAAACCGGGACTAGCGGGAGTGTCTGGGCGGAGACCCAGTACTTC
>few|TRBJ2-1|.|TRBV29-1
CSVPRSSSLSSYNEQFF
TGCAGCGTCCCCCGGTCGTCTAGCCTGAGCTCCTACAATGAGCAGTTCTTC
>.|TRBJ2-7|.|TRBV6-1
CASSEVLGALPGYEQYF
TGTGCCAGCAGTGAAGTTTTGGGGGCGCTCCCCGGCTACGAGCAGTACTTC
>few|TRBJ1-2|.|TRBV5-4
CASTNHGGSAYGYTF
TGTGCCAGCACCAATCACGGGGGGAGTGCCTATGGCTACACCTTC
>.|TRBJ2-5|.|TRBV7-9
CASSPPLRGSQETQYF
TGTGCCAGCAGCCCCCCCCTGCGGGGAAGCCAAGAGACCCAGTACTTC
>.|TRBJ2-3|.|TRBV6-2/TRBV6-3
CASMETLGTDTQYF
TGTGCCAGCATGGAGACGTTGGGCACAGATACGCAGTATTTT
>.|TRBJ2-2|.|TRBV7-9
CASSSGQKNTGELFF
TGTGCCAGCAGCTCGGGACAAAAAAACACCGGGGAGCTGTTTTTT
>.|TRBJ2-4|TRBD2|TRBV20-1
CSAQLAGGGYLQYF
TGCAGTGCTCAACTAGCGGGAGGGGGATACCTTCAGTACTTC